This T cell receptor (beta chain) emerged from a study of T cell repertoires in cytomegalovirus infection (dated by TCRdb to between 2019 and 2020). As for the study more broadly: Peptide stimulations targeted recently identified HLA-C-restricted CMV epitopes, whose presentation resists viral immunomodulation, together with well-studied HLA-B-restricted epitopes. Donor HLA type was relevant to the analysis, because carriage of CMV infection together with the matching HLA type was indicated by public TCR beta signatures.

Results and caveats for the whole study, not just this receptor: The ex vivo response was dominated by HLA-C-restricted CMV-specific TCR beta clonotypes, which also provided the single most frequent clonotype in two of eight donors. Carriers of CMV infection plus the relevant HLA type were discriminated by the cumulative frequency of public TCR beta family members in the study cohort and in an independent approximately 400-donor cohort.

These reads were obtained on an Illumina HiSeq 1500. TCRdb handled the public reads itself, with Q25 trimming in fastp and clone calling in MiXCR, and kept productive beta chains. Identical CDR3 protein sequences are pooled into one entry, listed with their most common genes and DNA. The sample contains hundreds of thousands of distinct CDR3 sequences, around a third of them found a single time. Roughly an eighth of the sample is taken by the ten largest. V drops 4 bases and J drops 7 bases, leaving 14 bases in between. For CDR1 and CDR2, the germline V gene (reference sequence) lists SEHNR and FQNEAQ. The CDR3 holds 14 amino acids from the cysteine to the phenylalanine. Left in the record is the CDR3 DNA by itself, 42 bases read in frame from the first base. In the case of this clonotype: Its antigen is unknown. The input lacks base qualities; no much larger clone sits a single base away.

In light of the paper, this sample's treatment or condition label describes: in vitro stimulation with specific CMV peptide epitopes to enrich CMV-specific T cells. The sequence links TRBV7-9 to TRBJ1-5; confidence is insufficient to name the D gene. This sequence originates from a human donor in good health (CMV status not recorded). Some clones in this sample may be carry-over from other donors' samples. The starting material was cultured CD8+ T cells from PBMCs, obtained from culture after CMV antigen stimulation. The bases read TGTGCCAGCAGCTCGCCCGAGGGTGCCCAGCCCCAGCATTTT. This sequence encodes CASSSPEGAQPQHF. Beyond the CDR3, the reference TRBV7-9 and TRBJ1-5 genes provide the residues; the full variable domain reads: DTGVSQNPRHKITKRGQNVTFRCDPISEHNRLYWYRQTLGQGPEFLTYFQNEAQLEKSRLLSDRFSAERPKGSFSTLEIQRTEQGDSAMYLCASSSPEGAQPQHFGDGTRLSIL.